The source of this TCR beta chain is a study of patients and donors after allogeneic stem cell transplantation. MiXCR, run by TCRdb on the RT-PCR reads, gives a single entry per CDR3 protein. This table has 190,000 or so distinct CDR3 sequences, more than 35% appearing once. The CDR3 contains 15 residues. Trimming removed 3 bases from V and 7 bases from J; junction bases left unmatched: 8. Germline CDR1 is LNHDA and CDR2 is SQIVND (reference sequence). This chain links TRBV19 with TRBJ1-5; 8 bases are a match to TRBD1. Sequencing was performed on blood, either unsorted or a sorted T cell fraction (not recorded which). This clonotype was obtained from a human donor who was either an allogeneic HSCT recipient or a stem cell or donor lymphocyte infusion donor (not recorded which). It is not recorded whose cells these are; they may come from a transplant donor. In DNA, the CDR3 is TGTGCCAGTAGTATTCTTCAGGGGGCAGGACAGCCCCAGCATTTT. It translates to CASSILQGAGQPQHF.